This T cell receptor (beta chain) appears in the sequencing data of a study of blood T cell repertoires in COVID-19. Study as a whole: Collection of acute and convalescent COVID-19 samples took place in the United States, Italy and Spain. PBMCs, B-cell-depleted T cells, or T cells were the source of the cDNA or gDNA that made up the material.

Authors' data handling: Nucleated cell number was recorded as an estimate derived from reference gene primer amplification. Only in-frame clones appear in the TCRdb table, and some are missing; sequencing was by immunoSEQ multiplex PCR. The V and J calls and clone size come from that table; D and trimming were worked out from the DNA. The sample yields around 270,000 clones, about 87% seen once. The CDR3 is 16 amino acids. J was trimmed by 1 base and V by 4 bases; bases with no gene match: 9. Per the germline V gene, CDR1 is SNHLY and CDR2 is FYNNEI. The chain employs TRBV2 and TRBJ1-1, with TRBD1 matching over 7 bases. This TCR was sampled from a man between 60 and 75 years old who had recovered from COVID-19. The material sequenced was peripheral blood. The chain's CDR3 is CASSVSGWDRNTEAFF. Here the CDR3 DNA reads TGTGCCAGCAGTGTGTCTGGGTGGGACAGGAACACTGAAGCTTTCTTT.